Detailed here is one T cell receptor beta chain. Its antigen is not known. Researchers ran the PCR with 60 Vbeta and 13 Jbeta primers. Clones were sequenced by immunoSEQ multiplex PCR, and TCRdb holds only the in-frame ones, with some missing. The table records 130,000 to 150,000 clones, 80% of them present only once. This sample is part of a study of cytomegalovirus exposure and HLA in healthy donors. Overall study findings and caveats: More clonal expansion characterized HLA-associated TCR beta chains than equally common others in a later analysis.

Source material: PBMCs. The sequence was obtained from a male donor in good health and CMV-seronegative.

Here the CDR3 DNA reads TGTGCCAGTAGTAGGCAGGGAATGCTCTTGGTCACCGGGGAGCTGTTTTTT. It is translated as CASSRQGMLLVTGELFF. The chain carries TRBV19 and TRBJ2-2, with D possibly being TRBD1 (5 bases). With 4 bases removed from V and 4 bases from J, the gap between germline ends came to 19 bases. There are 17 residues in the CDR3. In germline, CDR1 is LNHDA, CDR2 SQIVND (reference sequence).